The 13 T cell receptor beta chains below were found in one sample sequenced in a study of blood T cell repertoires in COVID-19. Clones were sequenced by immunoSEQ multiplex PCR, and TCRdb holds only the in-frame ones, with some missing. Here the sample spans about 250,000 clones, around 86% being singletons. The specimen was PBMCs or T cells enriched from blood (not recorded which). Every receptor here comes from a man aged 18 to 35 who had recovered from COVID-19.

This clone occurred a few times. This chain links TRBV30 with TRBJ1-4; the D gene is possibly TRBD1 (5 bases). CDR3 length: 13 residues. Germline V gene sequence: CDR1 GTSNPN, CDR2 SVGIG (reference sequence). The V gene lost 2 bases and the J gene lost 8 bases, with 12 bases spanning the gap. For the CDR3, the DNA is TGTGCCTGGAGTTGGGGCAAAGGGGAAAAACTGTTTTTT. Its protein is CAWSWGKGEKLFF.

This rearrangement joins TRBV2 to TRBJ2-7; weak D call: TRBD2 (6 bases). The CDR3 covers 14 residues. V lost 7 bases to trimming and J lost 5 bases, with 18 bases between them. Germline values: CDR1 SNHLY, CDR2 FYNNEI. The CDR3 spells CASKAGGGLHEQYF. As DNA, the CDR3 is TGTGCCAGCAAGGCCGGTGGAGGGCTCCACGAGCAGTACTTC.

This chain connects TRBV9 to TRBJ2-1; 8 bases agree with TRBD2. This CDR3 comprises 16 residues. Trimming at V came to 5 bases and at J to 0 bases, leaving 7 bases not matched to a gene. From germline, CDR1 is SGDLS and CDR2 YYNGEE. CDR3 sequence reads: CASSEDSGSSYNEQFF. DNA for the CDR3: TGTGCCAGCAGTGAAGACAGCGGGAGCTCCTACAATGAGCAGTTCTTC.

CDR3 sequence reads: CASSLTGGADYGYTF. Written as DNA, the CDR3 is TGTGCCAGTAGTCTGACAGGGGGGGCGGACTATGGCTACACCTTC. V and J are TRBV19 and TRBJ1-2; 9 bases match TRBD1. CDR1 is LNHDA, CDR2 SQIVND, per germline (reference sequence). Trimming cost V 5 bases and J 3 bases; bases outside gene matches: 7. This CDR3 is built from 15 residues.

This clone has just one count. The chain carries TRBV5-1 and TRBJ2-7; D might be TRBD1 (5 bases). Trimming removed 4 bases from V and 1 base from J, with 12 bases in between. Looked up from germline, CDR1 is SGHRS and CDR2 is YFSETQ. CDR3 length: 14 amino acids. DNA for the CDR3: TGCGCCAGCAGCGCCGACAGCGCGTCCTACGAGCAGTACTTC. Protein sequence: CASSADSASYEQYF.

The CDR3 DNA follows: TGTGCCAGCAGCTACGGACAGGGGGCTGGGGCCAACGTCCTGACTTTC. This gives the protein CASSYGQGAGANVLTF. This chain uses TRBV7-9 with TRBJ2-6; the match to TRBD1 covers 10 bases. Germline values: CDR1 SEHNR, CDR2 FQNEAQ (reference sequence). CDR3 length equals 16 residues. Losses at the gene ends were 4 bases for V and 2 bases for J; bases not matched to a gene: 2.

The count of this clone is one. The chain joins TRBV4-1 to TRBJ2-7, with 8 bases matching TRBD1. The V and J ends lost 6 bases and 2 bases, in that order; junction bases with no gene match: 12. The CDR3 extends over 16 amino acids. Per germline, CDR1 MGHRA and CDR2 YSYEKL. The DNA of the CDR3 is TGCGCCAGCAGTTATAGCCTGGGACAGGCAACCTACGAGCAGTACTTC. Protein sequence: CASSYSLGQATYEQYF.

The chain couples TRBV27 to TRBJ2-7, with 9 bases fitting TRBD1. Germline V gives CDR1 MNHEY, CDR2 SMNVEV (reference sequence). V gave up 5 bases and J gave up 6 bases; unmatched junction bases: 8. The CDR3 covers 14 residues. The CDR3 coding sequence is TGTGCCAGCAGTCCCGGACAGGGGAGGTCCGAGCAGTACTTC. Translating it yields CASSPGQGRSEQYF.

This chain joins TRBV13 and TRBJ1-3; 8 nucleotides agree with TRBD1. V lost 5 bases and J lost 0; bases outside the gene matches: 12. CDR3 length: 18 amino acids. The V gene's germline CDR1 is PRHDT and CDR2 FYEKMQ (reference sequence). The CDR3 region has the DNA TGTGCCAGCAGCATACGGGCGCCGGGACAGGACTCTGGAAACACCATATATTTT. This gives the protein CASSIRAPGQDSGNTIYF.

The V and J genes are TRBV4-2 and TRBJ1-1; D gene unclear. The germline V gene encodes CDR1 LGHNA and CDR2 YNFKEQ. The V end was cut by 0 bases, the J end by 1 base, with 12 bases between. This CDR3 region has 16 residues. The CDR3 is CASSQDGPLTNTEAFF. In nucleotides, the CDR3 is TGTGCCAGCAGCCAAGATGGGCCCCTTACGAACACTGAAGCTTTCTTT.

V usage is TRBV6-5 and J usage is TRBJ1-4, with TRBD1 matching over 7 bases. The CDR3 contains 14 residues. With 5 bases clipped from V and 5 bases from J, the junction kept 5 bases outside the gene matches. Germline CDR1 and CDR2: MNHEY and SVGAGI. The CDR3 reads CASSQGQLNEKLFF. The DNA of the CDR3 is TGTGCCAGCAGTCAGGGACAGCTGAATGAAAAACTGTTTTTT.

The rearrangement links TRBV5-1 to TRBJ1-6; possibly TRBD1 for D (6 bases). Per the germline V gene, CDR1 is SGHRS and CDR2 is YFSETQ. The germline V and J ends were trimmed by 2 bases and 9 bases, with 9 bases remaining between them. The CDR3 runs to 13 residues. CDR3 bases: TGCGCCAGCAGCTTCGGACAGCCTTCACCCCTCCACTTT. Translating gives CASSFGQPSPLHF.

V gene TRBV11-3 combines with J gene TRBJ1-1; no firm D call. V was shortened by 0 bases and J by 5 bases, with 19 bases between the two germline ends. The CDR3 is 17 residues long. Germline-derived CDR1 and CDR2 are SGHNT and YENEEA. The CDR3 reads CASSLDQIGKGGTEAFF. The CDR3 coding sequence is TGTGCCAGCAGCTTAGATCAAATCGGAAAGGGAGGAACTGAAGCTTTCTTT. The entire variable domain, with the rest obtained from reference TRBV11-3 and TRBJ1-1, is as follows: EAGVVQSPRYKIIEKKQPVAFWCNPISGHNTLYWYLQNLGQGPELLIRYENEEAVDDSQLPKDRFSAERLKGVDSTLKIQPAELGDSAVYLCASSLDQIGKGGTEAFFGQGTRLTVV.